The 18 T cell receptor beta chains listed next were all sequenced from one sample in a study of Ad26.COV2.S vaccination and SARS-CoV-2 variants. TCRdb's table, derived via immunoSEQ multiplex PCR, lists solely in-frame clones and lacks some. The sample consists of 300,000 to 350,000 clones, less than 90% of them appearing once. Sample treatment: 19 received Ad26.COV2.S at low or high dose, single or two shots; about 5 received placebo; per-sample allocation not given. Specimens were obtained on day 63 following the first vaccine or placebo injection. Sequenced material: peripheral blood, taken in a trial of Ad26.COV2.S vaccine versus placebo. All receptors come from a person between 18 and 60 years old who received the Ad26.COV2.S COVID-19 vaccine or a placebo.

This chain uses TRBV6-2 or TRBV6-3 with TRBJ2-2; D not resolved. The CDR3 is 15 residues long. V lost 5 bases to trimming and J lost 3 bases, with 13 bases between them. Germline-derived CDR1 and CDR2 are MNHEY and SVGEGT. The CDR3 spells CASSMGDRDTGELFF. Here the CDR3 DNA reads TGTGCCAGCAGTATGGGTGATAGGGACACCGGGGAGCTGTTTTTT.

This clone was counted a few times. This chain connects TRBV20-1 to TRBJ1-5; D call uncertain. Trimming cost V 5 bases and J 9 bases, with 8 bases left between them. Germline V CDR1 and CDR2: DFQATT, SNEGSKA (reference sequence). The CDR3 runs to 10 residues. The CDR3 loop is CSASSGPQHF. DNA for the CDR3: TGCAGTGCTTCCTCGGGGCCCCAGCATTTT.

The chain combines TRBV5-1 with TRBJ1-3; no firm D call. Germline CDR1 and CDR2: SGHRS and YFSETQ. The V gene lost 1 base and the J gene lost 0 bases, with 5 bases spanning the gap. This CDR3 region has 14 residues. CDR3 amino acids: CASSLLSSGNTIYF. CDR3 nucleotide sequence: TGCGCCAGCAGCTTGCTATCCTCTGGAAACACCATATATTTT.

The CDR3 is CASSPTEPYLAKNIQYF. The CDR3, as DNA: TGCGCCAGCAGCCCGACCGAACCGTACCTAGCCAAAAACATTCAGTACTTC. The chain joins TRBV4-3 to TRBJ2-4; D unresolved. The CDR3 runs to 17 residues. From germline, CDR1 is LGHNA and CDR2 YSLEER. Between the trimmed V and J ends, which lost 4 bases and 0 bases, there was a span of 16 bases.

The V and J genes are TRBV4-1 and TRBJ1-1; D not certain. This CDR3 has 15 amino acids. V was clipped by 4 bases and J by 8 bases, with 20 bases between them. CDR1 MGHRA and CDR2 YSYEKL come from the germline V gene. The chain's CDR3 is CASSPSLAGREEAFF. The CDR3 DNA is TGCGCCAGCAGCCCCTCCCTGGCGGGGAGGGAAGAAGCTTTCTTT.

The CDR3 loop reads CASSSRQGIYEQYF. The CDR3 nucleotides read TGTGCCAGCAGCTCAAGACAGGGCATCTACGAGCAGTACTTC. The chain recombines TRBV5-4 with TRBJ2-7; 7 bases match TRBD1. After removal of 3 bases from V and 3 bases from J, the junction contained 6 bases not matched to a gene. This CDR3 has 14 residues. CDR1 SGHNT and CDR2 YYREEE come from the germline V gene (reference sequence).

The gene calls are TRBV24-1 and TRBJ2-7; D is perhaps TRBD1 (5 bases). V gave up 2 bases and J gave up 5 bases, with 18 bases separating them. CDR1 is KGHDR and CDR2 is SFDVKD in the germline V gene. The CDR3 consists of 16 residues. CDR3 sequence reads: CATSDSWGWGRDEQYF. CDR3 coding DNA: TGTGCCACCAGTGATTCCTGGGGATGGGGCAGGGACGAGCAGTACTTC.

The rearrangement uses TRBV19 and TRBJ2-1; the match to TRBD1 covers 9 bases. The V gene end was trimmed by 3 bases and the J gene end by 9 bases; junction bases not matched to a gene: 9. Germline values: CDR1 LNHDA, CDR2 SQIVND (reference sequence). The CDR3 extends over 15 amino acids. CDR3: CASSMGSGTGREQFF. CDR3 DNA: TGTGCCAGTAGTATGGGGTCGGGGACAGGGCGTGAGCAGTTCTTC.

This chain joins TRBV12-3 or TRBV12-4 and TRBJ2-3, with D tentatively TRBD1 (6 bases). CDR3 length equals 11 residues. The V gene lost 4 bases and the J gene lost 14 bases, with 13 bases spanning the gap. The CDR3: CASSSHRVPYF. CDR3 in DNA: TGTGCCAGCAGTTCTCACAGGGTCCCGTATTTT.

Written as DNA, the CDR3 is TGTGCCACCAGTGATTCGAGGGGACCGAACACTGAAGCTTTCTTT. Translation gives CATSDSRGPNTEAFF. The chain couples TRBV24-1 to TRBJ1-1; TRBD1 might be the D (5 bases). V lost 2 bases and J 1 base, leaving 10 bases between the germline ends. Germline V gene lookup returns CDR1 KGHDR and CDR2 SFDVKD. This CDR3 region has 15 residues.

V is TRBV6-6 and J is TRBJ2-5; 9 positions match TRBD1. Germline CDR1 reads MNHNY; CDR2 reads SVGAGI (reference sequence). CDR3 length: 15 amino acids. The ends lost 5 bases at V and 4 bases at J; junction bases unmatched: 8. In nucleotides, the CDR3 is TGTGCCAGCAGTAGCCACAGGGGGCTCGGAGAGACCCAGTACTTC. This gives the protein CASSSHRGLGETQYF.

This chain links TRBV9 with TRBJ1-5; 9 nucleotides line up with TRBD1. Trimming took 3 bases from V and 4 from J; bases not matched to a gene: 20. There are 20 residues in the CDR3. Germline lookup yields CDR1 SGDLS and CDR2 YYNGEE. For the CDR3, the DNA is TGTGCCAGCAGCGGGACGACGGGACAGGGCGCCCTCGTTCGAAATCAGCCCCAGCATTTT. It translates to CASSGTTGQGALVRNQPQHF.

The chain joins TRBV10-2 to TRBJ1-5, with D possibly TRBD1 on 5 matching bases. In germline, CDR1 is WSHSY, CDR2 SAAADI. There are 17 residues in the CDR3. V lost 1 base and J 0 bases, leaving 13 bases between the germline ends. The CDR3 region is CASSEWGTRYSNQPQHF. The CDR3 region has the DNA TGCGCCAGCAGTGAGTGGGGGACCCGCTATAGCAATCAGCCCCAGCATTTT.

The chain carries TRBV29-1 and TRBJ2-2; D possibly corresponds to TRBD1 (5 bases). The CDR3 has 13 residues. Between the trimmed V and J ends, which lost 7 bases and 6 bases, there was a span of 15 bases. CDR1 and CDR2 (germline): SQVTM, ANQGSEA. CDR3 residues: CSAVRKGAGELFF. The CDR3 nucleotides are TGCAGCGCCGTTCGCAAAGGGGCCGGGGAGCTGTTTTTT.

This chain joins TRBV11-2 and TRBJ2-3; no firm D call. The CDR3 totals 13 residues. Germline V gene sequence: CDR1 SGHAT, CDR2 FQNNGV. Deletions cut 9 bases from V and 1 base from J, with 11 bases between. CDR3 loop: CASSVQGTDTQYF. For the CDR3, the DNA is TGTGCCAGTTCTGTCCAGGGCACAGATACGCAGTATTTT. Supplemented by reference TRBV11-2 and TRBJ2-3, the full variable domain reads EAGVAQSPRYKIIEKRQSVAFWCNPISGHATLYWYQQILGQGPKLLIQFQNNGVVDDSQLPKDRFSAERLKGVDSTLKIQPAKLEDSAVYLCASSVQGTDTQYFGPGTRLTVL.

V and J are TRBV5-5 and TRBJ2-6, with D maybe TRBD1 (5 bases). Germline-derived CDR1 and CDR2 are SGHKS and YYEKEE (reference sequence). The CDR3 spans 16 residues. V was trimmed by 0 bases and J by 2 bases, leaving 9 bases between them. The CDR3 sequence: CASSLATGAGANVLTF. The CDR3 DNA follows: TGTGCCAGCAGCTTGGCCACAGGTGCTGGGGCCAACGTCCTGACTTTC.

This clone was found a few times. The rearrangement joins TRBV7-9 to TRBJ2-2; TRBD1 aligns across 7 bases. Trimming cost V 3 bases and J 6 bases; bases outside gene matches: 1. CDR1 SEHNR and CDR2 FQNEAQ come from the germline V gene (reference sequence). The CDR3 runs to 13 residues. The CDR3 bases are TGTGCCAGCAGCTTGACAGGGTCCGGGGAGCTGTTTTTT. It yields the protein CASSLTGSGELFF.

V and J are TRBV7-2 and TRBJ1-1, with D maybe TRBD1 (5 bases). This CDR3 has 15 residues. The V gene lost 5 bases and the J gene lost 3 bases, with 16 bases spanning the gap. The germline gives CDR1 SGHTA, CDR2 FQGNSA. The CDR3 DNA is TGTGCCAGCAGCGCCCCCCCGGGGACCTACACTGAAGCTTTCTTT. Its protein is CASSAPPGTYTEAFF.